This T cell receptor beta chain emerged from a study of shared clonotypes between healthy human individuals. Whole-study results and caveats: Sampling used blood alone; tissue repertoires probably differ. Across subsets, estimated richness was generally greater for naive than for memory populations.

With regard to this clone: No antigen is known for it.

Trimming took off 3 bases at V and 9 bases at J, with 11 bases between the two ends. Germline lookup yields CDR1 MDHEN and CDR2 SYDVKM. The length of the CDR3 is 12 residues. Researchers ran the assay at a deep level. Per the original methods: ImmunoSEQ output held junction-only sequences without quality scores, so filtering differed. Libraries were prepared by immunoSEQ multiplex PCR; TCRdb keeps only in-frame clonotypes and omits some of them. V, J and clone size were drawn from that table, and D and trimming were deduced from the DNA. The sample has 2 million to 2.5 million clones, less than 95% seen once.

The chain joins TRBV28 to TRBJ1-1; D is perhaps TRBD1 (5 bases). The receptor was isolated from a man younger than 35 in good health. Some clones in this sample may be carry-over from other donors' samples. The sequencing input was naive CD4+ T cells from PBMCs. Subset of the sample: CD45RA+ positively selected. This CDR3 reads CASSFNNRKAFF. The CDR3, as DNA: TGTGCCAGCAGTTTTAACAACAGGAAAGCTTTCTTT.